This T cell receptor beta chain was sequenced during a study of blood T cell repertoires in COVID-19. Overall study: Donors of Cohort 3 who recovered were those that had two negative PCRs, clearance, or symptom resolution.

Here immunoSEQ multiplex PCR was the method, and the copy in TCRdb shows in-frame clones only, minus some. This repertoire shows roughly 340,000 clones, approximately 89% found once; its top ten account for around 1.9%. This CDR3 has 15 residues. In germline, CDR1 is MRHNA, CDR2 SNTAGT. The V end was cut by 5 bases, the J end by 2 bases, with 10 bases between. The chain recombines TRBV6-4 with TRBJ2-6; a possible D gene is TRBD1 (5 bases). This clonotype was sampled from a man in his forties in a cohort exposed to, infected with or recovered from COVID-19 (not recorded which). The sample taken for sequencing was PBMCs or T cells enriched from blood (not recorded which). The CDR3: CASSPQGAGANVLTF. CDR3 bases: TGTGCCAGCAGTCCCCAGGGCGCTGGGGCCAACGTCCTGACTTTC.